A selection of T cell receptor beta chains follows, all from one sample in a study of T cell responses to AZD1222 COVID-19 vaccine. The method was immunoSEQ multiplex PCR; TCRdb's version includes in-frame clones alone and lacks a portion of them. This table holds roughly 80,000 clones, around 89% found once. Sequences were derived from peripheral blood, sampled on day 0 of MenACWY control vaccination. These receptors all come from an adult in good health. The CDR3 runs from the conserved cysteine through the conserved F or W. Each record gives: V gene, CDR3 protein.

>TRBV2
CASRVVGQDSYEQYF
>TRBV6-5
CASRYYDGGVNSPLHF
>TRBV7-9
CASSLTGFTDTQYF
>TRBV23-1
CASSLTELANEQFF
>TRBV19
CASSKDSPNAGELFF
>TRBV7-9
CASSLGGDTFF
>TRBV3-1/TRBV3-2
CASSQGGGNEQFF
>TRBV6-5
CASSPDRGSYEQYF
>TRBV5-1
CASSPGQTNQPQHF
>TRBV5-1
CASSLGRYEQYF
>TRBV28
CASNPPENTEAFF
>TRBV4-1
CASRDPSGSYNEQFF
>TRBV29-1
CSVEGTVTEAFF
>TRBV11-2
CASSGRPDELAKNIQYF
>TRBV28
CASIEGGGQHYGYTF
>TRBV5-1
CASSFGGFGSPLHF
>TRBV5-1
CASSLAMGPNEQFF
>TRBV7-2
CASSPNLGGNTIYF
>TRBV4-3
CASSQDPLATSGRWVTGELFF
>TRBV19
CASSMGGRSYNEQFF
>TRBV6-4
CASSFGGYNSPLHF
>TRBV6-5
CASSYSSGIAKNIQYF
>TRBV23-1
CASRRTRYSNQPQHF
>TRBV28
CASSLGGVTDTQYF
>TRBV2
CASSVSNYEQYF
>TRBV6-6
CASSPEQKVTLETQYF
>TRBV30
CAWGGDMYGYTF
>TRBV4-1
CASSQDSNERGSYEQYF
>TRBV24-1
CATSGTGGFKDNEQFF
>TRBV19
CASTPNSAGANVLTF
>TRBV24-1
CATSDGGEQYF
>TRBV30
CAWSVAGGQPQHF
>TRBV30
CAWSVRTVPGYTQYF
>TRBV7-2
CASSPNPGVDTQYF
>TRBV7-9
CASSLAGTWAQGTQYF
>TRBV30
CAWSTPRTGVIEQYF
>TRBV7-6
CASSTSGRSSSYEQYF
>TRBV19
CASSHLSLPNEKLFF